The sequence of this T cell receptor (beta chain) was determined in a study of blood T cell repertoires in COVID-19. In the original processing: Amplified reference gene primers provided the basis for estimating nucleated cell counts. This table comes from immunoSEQ multiplex PCR, and its TCRdb copy is limited to in-frame clones, with some not included. The DNA was the basis for D and trimming; V, J and clone size are from that table. The sample contains some 62,000 clones, 70% to 85% of which appear only once. The CDR3 spans 14 residues. Germline CDR1 and CDR2: SGHTA and FQGTGA. V lost 7 bases, J lost 4 bases, and 13 bases lay in between.

The TCR comes from a woman older than 75 with active or convalescent COVID-19. This sequence joins TRBV7-3 and TRBJ2-2; tentatively, D is TRBD2 (6 bases). The sequenced sample was peripheral blood. The CDR3 nucleotides are TGTGCCAGCACCACCTCGGGAGCCACCGGGGAGCTGTTTTTT. Its protein is CASTTSGATGELFF. Based on the CDR3 plus reference TRBV7-3 and TRBJ2-2, the full variable domain is GAGVSQTPSNKVTEKGKYVELRCDPISGHTALYWYRQSLGQGPEFLIYFQGTGAADDSGLPNDRFFAVRPEGSVSTLKIQRTERGDSAVYLCASTTSGATGELFFGEGSRLTVL.